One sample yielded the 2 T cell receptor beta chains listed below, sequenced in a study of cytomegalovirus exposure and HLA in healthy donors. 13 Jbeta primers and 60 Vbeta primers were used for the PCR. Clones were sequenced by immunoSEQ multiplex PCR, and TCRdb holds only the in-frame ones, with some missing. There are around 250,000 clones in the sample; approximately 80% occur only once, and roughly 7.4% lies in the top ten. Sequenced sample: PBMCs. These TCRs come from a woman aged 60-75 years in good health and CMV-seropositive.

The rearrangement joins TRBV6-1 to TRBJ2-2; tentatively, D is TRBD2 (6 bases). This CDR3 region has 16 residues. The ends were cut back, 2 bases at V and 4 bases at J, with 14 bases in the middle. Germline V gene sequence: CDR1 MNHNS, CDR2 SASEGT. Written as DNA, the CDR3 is TGTGCCAGCAGTGAATGGGTGGGGACTCTCACCGGGGAGCTGTTTTTT. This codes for CASSEWVGTLTGELFF.

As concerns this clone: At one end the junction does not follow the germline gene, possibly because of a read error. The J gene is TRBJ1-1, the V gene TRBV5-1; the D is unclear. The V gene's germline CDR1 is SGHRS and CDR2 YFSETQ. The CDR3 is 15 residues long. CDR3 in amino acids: CASSLDLSLNAEAFF. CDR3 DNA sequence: TGCGCCAGCAGCTTGGATCTATCCCTGAACGCTGAAGCTTTCTTT.